Below, 24 T cell receptor beta chains from the same sample are listed, as sequenced in a study of CD8 T cells in Susac syndrome. A quantity of about 0.45 to 1 ug RNA underwent reverse transcription using random hexamers. A single record per CDR3 protein comes from TCRdb applying MiXCR to the immunoSEQ multiplex PCR reads. The repertoire has roughly 120,000 distinct CDR3 sequences, around 95% of them found once; the top ten carry 0.065% to 0.09%. The specimen sequenced was CD4+ T cells from PBMCs. The origin of the receptors is a human donor in good health.

The chain couples TRBV7-2 to TRBJ2-4; TRBD2 aligns across 7 bases. This CDR3 has 17 amino acids. V shed 0 bases and J 3 bases; nucleotides not matched to a gene: 8. Germline CDR1 reads SGHTA; CDR2 reads FQGNSA. The CDR3 nucleotides read TGTGCCAGCAGCTTAGCGCGGGGGAGGGGTGTCAAAAACATTCAGTACTTC. It specifies CASSLARGRGVKNIQYF.

As concerns this clonotype: The junction departs from germline at one end; a sequencing error may be responsible. The chain links TRBV2 to TRBJ2-1, with D maybe TRBD1 (5 bases). The CDR3 length is 12 residues. The V gene's germline CDR1 is SNHLY and CDR2 FYNNEI. The CDR3 is CASSEDSNEQFF. The CDR3 nucleotides read TGTGCCAGCAGCGAAGACAGCAATGAGCAGTTCTTC. Full variable domain (missing parts from reference TRBV2 and TRBJ2-1): EPEVTQTPSHQVTQMGQEVILRCVPISNHLYFYWYRQILGQKVEFLVSFYNNEISEKSEIFDDQFSVERPDGSNFTLKIRSTKLEDSAMYFCASSEDSNEQFFGPGTRLTVL.

V gene TRBV18 combines with J gene TRBJ2-5; D gene uncertain. V was cut by 3 bases and J by 1 base, with 9 bases left in between. CDR1 is KGHSH and CDR2 is LQKENI in the germline V gene. The length of the CDR3 is 14 residues. CDR3 sequence reads: CASSPSGVQETQYF. The DNA of the CDR3 is TGTGCCAGCTCACCTTCCGGCGTCCAAGAGACCCAGTACTTC.

V gene TRBV11-2 combines with J gene TRBJ1-1; D gene unclear. V was pared by 4 bases and J by 0 bases, with 9 bases between. The CDR3 length is 14 residues. Germline CDR1 SGHAT, CDR2 FQNNGV. CDR3 sequence reads: CASSSIEVNTEAFF. The CDR3 region has the DNA TGTGCCAGCAGCTCAATCGAGGTGAACACTGAAGCTTTCTTT.

The rearrangement joins TRBV5-6 to TRBJ2-7; no clear D gene. Germline CDR1 reads SGHDT; CDR2 reads YYEEEE. This CDR3 has 12 residues. V was shortened by 0 bases and J by 4 bases, with 5 bases between the two germline ends. CDR3 coding DNA: TGTGCCAGCAGCTTGGGACTTTACGAGCAGTACTTC. Translation: CASSLGLYEQYF.

The V gene is TRBV5-4, the J gene TRBJ2-3; D tentatively fits TRBD1 or TRBD2 (6 bases each). Trimming cost V 0 bases and J 1 base, with 9 bases left between them. The CDR3 extends over 15 amino acids. Germline lookup yields CDR1 SGHNT and CDR2 YYREEE (reference sequence). CDR3 region: CASSLAGAGTDTQYF. The CDR3 DNA sequence: TGTGCCAGCAGCTTGGCGGGGGCCGGCACAGATACGCAGTATTTT. The full variable domain, with the rest looked up from reference TRBV5-4 and TRBJ2-3, is ETGVTQSPTHLIKTRGQQVTLRCSSQSGHNTVSWYQQALGQGPQFIFQYYREEENGRGNFPPRFSGLQFPNYSSELNVNALELDDSALYLCASSLAGAGTDTQYFGPGTRLTVL.

This clonotype was detected only once. The V call is TRBV19, the J call TRBJ2-1, with 9 bases identical to TRBD2. The CDR3 sequence is 15 residues long. The V gene end was trimmed by 3 bases and the J gene end by 10 bases; junction bases not matched to a gene: 10. Germline V CDR1 and CDR2: LNHDA, SQIVND (reference sequence). The CDR3 region is CASSIRPGLAGEQFF. As DNA, the CDR3 is TGTGCCAGTAGTATTCGCCCGGGGCTAGCGGGGGAGCAGTTCTTC.

CDR3 coding DNA: TGCGCCACTACCCGCTGGCAGGCGGCCACCGGGGAGCTGTTTTTT. Its translation: CATTRWQAATGELFF. This chain links TRBV5-1 with TRBJ2-2, with D unclear. Germline V lookup: CDR1 SGHRS, CDR2 YFSETQ. Trimming left V 9 bases short and J 4 bases short, with 19 bases between. The CDR3 has 15 residues.

V gene TRBV7-9 combines with J gene TRBJ1-1, with TRBD1 as a possible D gene (6 bases). CDR3 length: 12 amino acids. The germline CDR1 and CDR2 sequences are SEHNR and FQNEAQ (reference sequence). V lost 3 bases to trimming and J lost 8 bases, with 10 bases between them. The CDR3 reads CASSFSGAEAFF. As DNA, the CDR3 is TGTGCCAGCAGCTTTTCGGGGGCAGAAGCTTTCTTT.

V and J are TRBV29-1 and TRBJ2-1; a possible D gene is TRBD1 (6 bases). Trimming took 6 bases from V and 0 from J, leaving 12 bases between them. The CDR3 extends over 14 amino acids. The germline V gene has CDR1 SQVTM and CDR2 ANQGSEA. Written as DNA, the CDR3 is TGCAGCGTGCGGAAAGGGGGCTCCTACAATGAGCAGTTCTTC. Translation gives CSVRKGGSYNEQFF.

The chain joins TRBV2 to TRBJ1-3; D not certain. This CDR3 has 16 residues. Germline V gene data show CDR1 as SNHLY and CDR2 as FYNNEI. V lost 2 bases and J 0 bases, leaving 11 bases between the germline ends. The CDR3 here is CASSEIEVSSGNTIYF. The CDR3 bases are TGTGCCAGCAGTGAAATCGAGGTTAGCTCTGGAAACACCATATATTTT.

The rearrangement uses TRBV2 and TRBJ2-7; D uncertain. Germline-derived CDR1 and CDR2 are SNHLY and FYNNEI. This CDR3 comprises 15 residues. V lost 4 bases, J lost 7 bases, and 20 bases lay in between. CDR3 amino acids: CASSGSDTTFGEQYF. The CDR3 nucleotides read TGTGCCAGCAGTGGTTCTGACACGACCTTTGGGGAGCAGTACTTC.

V and J are TRBV20-1 and TRBJ2-4; D is tentatively TRBD1 or TRBD2 (5 bases each). Trimming removed 6 bases from V and 0 bases from J, with 18 bases in between. The germline V gene encodes CDR1 DFQATT and CDR2 SNEGSKA (reference sequence). This CDR3 is 16 amino acids long. The CDR3 here is CSAAPDRRGAKNIQYF. The DNA for the CDR3 is TGCAGTGCCGCCCCAGACAGACGGGGAGCCAAAAACATTCAGTACTTC.

This rearrangement joins TRBV7-2 to TRBJ2-7; D unresolved. Trimming left V 10 bases short and J 0 bases short, with 13 bases between. The CDR3 has 13 residues. Per germline, CDR1 SGHTA and CDR2 FQGNSA. The CDR3 sequence: CATTPLSSYEQYF. The CDR3 DNA reads TGTGCCACCACCCCGTTGAGCTCCTACGAGCAGTACTTC.

V gene TRBV10-3 combines with J gene TRBJ2-7; the D gene could be TRBD1 or TRBD2 (6 bases each). Trimming left V 8 bases short and J 0 bases short, with 14 bases between. The germline CDR1 and CDR2 sequences are ENHRY and SYGVKD. The CDR3 runs to 14 residues. CDR3 in amino acids: CAIGGTRSSYEQYF. The CDR3, as DNA: TGTGCCATCGGGGGGACAAGGAGCTCCTACGAGCAGTACTTC.

The genes are TRBV2 and TRBJ1-5; D unresolved. The V gene lost 6 bases and the J gene lost 2 bases, with 17 bases spanning the gap. Germline CDR1 is SNHLY and CDR2 is FYNNEI. This CDR3 region has 16 residues. As DNA, the CDR3 is TGTGCCAGCAGGTTGGGTCTTGAGTATGGCAATCAGCCCCAGCATTTT. It codes for CASRLGLEYGNQPQHF.

The chain recombines TRBV20-1 with TRBJ2-5; D may be TRBD2 (5 bases). V dropped 0 bases and J dropped 5 bases, with 10 bases sitting between them. Germline CDR1 reads DFQATT; CDR2 reads SNEGSKA (reference sequence). CDR3 length: 13 amino acids. The CDR3 DNA reads as TGCAGTGCTAGAGATGCTAGCTTCGAGACCCAGTACTTC. Translated: CSARDASFETQYF.

A single count supports this clonotype. The rearrangement joins TRBV6-6 to TRBJ1-1, with unresolved D. Trimming removed 0 bases from V and 0 bases from J, with 2 bases in between. Germline V CDR1 and CDR2: MNHNY, SVGAGI (reference sequence). The CDR3 covers 13 residues. CDR3 sequence: CASSYSMNTEAFF. The CDR3 DNA reads TGTGCCAGCAGTTACTCTATGAACACTGAAGCTTTCTTT.

CDR3 residues: CASSWKTGSSYNEQFF. Written as DNA, the CDR3 is TGCGCCAGCAGCTGGAAAACAGGTAGCTCCTACAATGAGCAGTTCTTC. J is TRBJ2-1 and V is TRBV5-1, with D perhaps matching TRBD1 (5 bases). CDR1 SGHRS and CDR2 YFSETQ come from the germline V gene. CDR3 size: 16 residues. V was shortened by 3 bases and J by 0 bases, with 13 bases between the two germline ends. The variable domain in full, with the rest retrieved from reference TRBV5-1 and TRBJ2-1, is KAGVTQTPRYLIKTRGQQVTLSCSPISGHRSVSWYQQTPGQGLQFLFEYFSETQRNKGNFPGRFSGRQFSNSRSEMNVSTLELGDSALYLCASSWKTGSSYNEQFFGPGTRLTVL.

The chain uses TRBV2 and TRBJ2-1; D is possibly TRBD2 (6 bases). V lost 5 bases to trimming and J lost 6 bases, with 11 bases between them. Per germline, CDR1 SNHLY and CDR2 FYNNEI. The CDR3 covers 13 residues. The DNA of the CDR3 is TGTGCCAGCAGTACTTTTAGCGGCAATGAGCAGTTCTTC. Residues: CASSTFSGNEQFF.

V gene TRBV19 combines with J gene TRBJ2-7; a weak D match, TRBD2 (7 bases). V lost 10 bases and J lost 6, with 25 bases in between. The germline V gene has CDR1 LNHDA and CDR2 SQIVND (reference sequence). There are 15 residues in the CDR3. The CDR3 DNA sequence: TGTGCCACCACGGGGGGCGGGACACCGCCCGGCGAGCAGTACTTC. Amino acids: CATTGGGTPPGEQYF.

The gene calls are TRBV20-1 and TRBJ1-1; D gene uncertain. Trimming stripped 4 bases from V and 0 bases from J, with 6 bases between. This CDR3 has 12 residues. Germline V CDR1 and CDR2: DFQATT, SNEGSKA (reference sequence). The CDR3 sequence: CSAIRMNTEAFF. The CDR3 coding sequence is TGCAGTGCTATCCGGATGAACACTGAAGCTTTCTTT.

The rearrangement uses TRBV29-1 and TRBJ1-1, with D possibly being TRBD1 (6 bases). CDR3 length: 14 amino acids. Germline CDR1 and CDR2: SQVTM and ANQGSEA. Trimming pared 6 bases from V and 3 bases from J, leaving 17 bases between. The CDR3 loop reads CSVGSGGAHTEAFF. The CDR3 DNA reads as TGCAGCGTGGGGTCGGGGGGGGCGCACACTGAAGCTTTCTTT.

The rearrangement joins TRBV14 to TRBJ1-1; 7 nucleotides agree with TRBD1. The CDR3 length is 14 residues. Germline CDR1 is SGHDN and CDR2 is FVKESK. Trimming at V came to 3 bases and at J to 11 bases, leaving 12 bases not matched to a gene. In DNA, the CDR3 is TGTGCCAGCAGCCATTTAGAGCGAACAGGGGTTGCTTTCTTT. Residues: CASSHLERTGVAFF.